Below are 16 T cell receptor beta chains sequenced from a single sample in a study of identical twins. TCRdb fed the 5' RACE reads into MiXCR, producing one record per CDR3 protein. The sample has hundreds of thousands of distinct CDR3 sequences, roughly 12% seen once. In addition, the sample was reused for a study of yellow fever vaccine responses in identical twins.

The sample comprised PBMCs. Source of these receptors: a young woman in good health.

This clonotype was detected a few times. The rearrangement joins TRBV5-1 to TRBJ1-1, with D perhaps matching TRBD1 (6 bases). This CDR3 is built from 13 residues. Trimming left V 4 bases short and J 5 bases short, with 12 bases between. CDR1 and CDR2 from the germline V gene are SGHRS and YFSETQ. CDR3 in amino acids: CASSQQGLTEAFF. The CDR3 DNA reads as TGCGCCAGCAGCCAACAGGGACTTACTGAAGCTTTCTTT.

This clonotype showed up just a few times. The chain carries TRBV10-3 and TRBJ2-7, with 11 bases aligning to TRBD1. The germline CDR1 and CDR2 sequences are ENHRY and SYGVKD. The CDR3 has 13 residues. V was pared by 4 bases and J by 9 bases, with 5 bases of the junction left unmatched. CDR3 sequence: CAISGGTGGRQYF. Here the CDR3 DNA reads TGTGCCATCAGTGGTGGGACAGGGGGTAGGCAGTACTTC.

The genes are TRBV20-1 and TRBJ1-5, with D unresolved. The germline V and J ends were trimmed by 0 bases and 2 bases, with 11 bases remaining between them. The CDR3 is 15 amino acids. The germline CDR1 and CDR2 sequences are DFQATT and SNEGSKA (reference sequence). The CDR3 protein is CSARDSRDGNQPQHF. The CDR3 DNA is TGCAGTGCTAGAGATTCGAGGGATGGCAATCAGCCCCAGCATTTT.

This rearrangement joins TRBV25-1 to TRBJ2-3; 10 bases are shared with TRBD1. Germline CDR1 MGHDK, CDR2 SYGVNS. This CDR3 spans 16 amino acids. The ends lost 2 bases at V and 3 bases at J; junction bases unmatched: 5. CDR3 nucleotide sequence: TGTGCCAGCAGTGAACCGGGACAGGGGAGAACAGATACGCAGTATTTT. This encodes CASSEPGQGRTDTQYF. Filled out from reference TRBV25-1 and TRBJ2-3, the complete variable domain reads EADIYQTPRYLVIGTGKKITLECSQTMGHDKMYWYQQDPGMELHLIHYSYGVNSTEKGDLSSESTVSRIRTEHFPLTLESARPSHTSQYLCASSEPGQGRTDTQYFGPGTRLTVL.

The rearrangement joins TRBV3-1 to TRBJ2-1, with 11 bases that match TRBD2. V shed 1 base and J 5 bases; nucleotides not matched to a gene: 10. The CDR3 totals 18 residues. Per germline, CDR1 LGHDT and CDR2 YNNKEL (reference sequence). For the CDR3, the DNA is TGTGCCAGCAGCCAAGCGGCTTGGGGGACTAGCGGTAACAATGAGCAGTTCTTC. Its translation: CASSQAAWGTSGNNEQFF.

The CDR3 here is CASSQDRRENEKLFF. DNA of the CDR3: TGTGCCAGCAGCCAAGATCGGCGGGAGAATGAAAAACTGTTTTTT. This chain uses TRBV4-2 with TRBJ1-4, with D unresolved. The germline V gene has CDR1 LGHNA and CDR2 YNFKEQ. There are 15 residues in the CDR3. Deletions cut 0 bases from V and 5 bases from J, with 10 bases between.

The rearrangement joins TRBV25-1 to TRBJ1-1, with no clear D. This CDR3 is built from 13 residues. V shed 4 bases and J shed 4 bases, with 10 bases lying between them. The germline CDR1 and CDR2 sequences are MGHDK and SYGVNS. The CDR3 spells CASSVGSGTEAFF. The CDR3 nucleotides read TGTGCCAGCAGTGTTGGGAGCGGCACTGAAGCTTTCTTT.

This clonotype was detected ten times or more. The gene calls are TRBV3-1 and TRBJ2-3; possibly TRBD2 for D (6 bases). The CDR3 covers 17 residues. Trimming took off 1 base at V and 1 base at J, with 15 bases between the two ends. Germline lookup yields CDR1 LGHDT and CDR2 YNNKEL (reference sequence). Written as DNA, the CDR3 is TGTGCCAGCAGCCAAGTGTGGTTACCGGGAGGCACAGATACGCAGTATTTT. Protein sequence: CASSQVWLPGGTDTQYF.

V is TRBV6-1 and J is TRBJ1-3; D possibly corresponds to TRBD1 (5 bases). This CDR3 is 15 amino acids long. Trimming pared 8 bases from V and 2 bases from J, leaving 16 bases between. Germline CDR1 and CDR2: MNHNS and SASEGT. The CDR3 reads CASRQGPKTGNTIYF. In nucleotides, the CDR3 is TGTGCCAGCCGTCAGGGCCCAAAAACTGGAAACACCATATATTTT.

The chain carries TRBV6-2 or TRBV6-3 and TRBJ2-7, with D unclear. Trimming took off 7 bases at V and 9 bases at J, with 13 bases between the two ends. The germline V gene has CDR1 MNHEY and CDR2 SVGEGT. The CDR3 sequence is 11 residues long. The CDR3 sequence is CASISLRGQYV. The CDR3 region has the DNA TGTGCCAGCATTTCATTACGAGGGCAGTACGTC.

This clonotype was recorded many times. This CDR3 is CASSQVVTVDSYNEQFF. DNA of the CDR3: TGTGCCAGCAGCCAAGTTGTGACAGTGGACTCCTACAATGAGCAGTTCTTC. This chain uses TRBV3-2 with TRBJ2-1; TRBD1, the D gene given by the table, was not confirmed from the DNA. TRBV3-2 is recorded as a pseudogene. The length of the CDR3 is 17 residues.

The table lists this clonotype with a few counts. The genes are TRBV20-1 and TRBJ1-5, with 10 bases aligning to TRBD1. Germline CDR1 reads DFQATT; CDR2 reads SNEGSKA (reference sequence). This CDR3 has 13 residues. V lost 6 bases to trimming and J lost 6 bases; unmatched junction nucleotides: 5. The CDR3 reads CSAQTGGTQPQHF. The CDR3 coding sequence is TGCAGTGCCCAGACAGGGGGCACTCAGCCCCAGCATTTT.

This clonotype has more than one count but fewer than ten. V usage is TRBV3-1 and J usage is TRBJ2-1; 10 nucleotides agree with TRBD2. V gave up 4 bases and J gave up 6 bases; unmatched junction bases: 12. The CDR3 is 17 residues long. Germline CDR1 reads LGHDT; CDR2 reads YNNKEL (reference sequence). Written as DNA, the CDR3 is TGTGCCAGCAGCCCCTTTTCGCTAGCGGGGGCGGGCAATGAGCAGTTCTTC. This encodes CASSPFSLAGAGNEQFF.

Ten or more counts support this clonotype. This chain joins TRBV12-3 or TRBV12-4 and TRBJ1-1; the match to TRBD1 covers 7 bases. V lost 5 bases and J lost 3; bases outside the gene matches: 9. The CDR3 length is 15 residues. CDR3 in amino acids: CASSNKTGAHTEAFF. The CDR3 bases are TGTGCCAGCAGTAATAAAACAGGGGCACACACTGAAGCTTTCTTT.

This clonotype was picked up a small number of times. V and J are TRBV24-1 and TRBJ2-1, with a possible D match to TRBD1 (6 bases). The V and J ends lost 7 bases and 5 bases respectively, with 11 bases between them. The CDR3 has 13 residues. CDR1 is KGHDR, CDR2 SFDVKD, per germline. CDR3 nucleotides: TGTGCCACCAGAACGACAGGAAACAATGAGCAGTTCTTC. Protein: CATRTTGNNEQFF.

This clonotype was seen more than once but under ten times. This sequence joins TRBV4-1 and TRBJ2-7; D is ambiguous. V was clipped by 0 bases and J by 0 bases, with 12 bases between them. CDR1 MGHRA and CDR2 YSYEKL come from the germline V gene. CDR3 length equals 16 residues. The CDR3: CASSQDWQAASYEQYF. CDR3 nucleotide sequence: TGCGCCAGCAGCCAAGATTGGCAGGCCGCCTCCTACGAGCAGTACTTC.